Given below is one T cell receptor (beta chain) in context. Its recognized antigen is unknown. No base qualities exist here, and no much larger clone lies one base off it. The data belong to a study of blood T cell repertoires in COVID-19 (dated by TCRdb to 2018 to 2020). Concerning the study at large: Samples covering the acute and convalescent phases of COVID-19 were provided by collaborators in the United States, Italy and Spain. The prospective study material was composed of cDNA or gDNA derived from T cells, B-cell-depleted T cells, or PBMCs. The dataset comprised deeply sampled blood TCRbeta repertoires from subjects exposed to, actively infected with, or recovered from COVID-19. The repertoires were released in a freely available public database meant as a resource for research on the immune response to SARS-CoV-2. Samples came from the ongoing ImmuneRACE study (first 160 participants) plus 1,254 subjects from 6 global collaborators. Nearly every sample came with metadata listing a de-identified subject ID, COVID-19 status, age in years and sex. Where available, HLA class I and class II types were taken from metadata supplied by the sample provider and were not determined by assay-based typing. Summary of the overall study and its limitations: The quantity of clinical and demographic metadata differed by source and by participant and was supplied without curation.

TCRbeta CDR3 regions were amplified from genomic DNA by means of the immunoSEQ Assay, a bias-controlled multiplex PCR. The original pipeline was this. The number of nucleated cells in each sample was estimated by amplification of reference gene primers within the assay. To quantify the absolute abundance of each unique TCRbeta CDR3 rearrangement, sequence reads were collapsed and filtered. For each sample, productive Simpson clonality was calculated as the square root of Simpson's diversity index across productive rearrangements. TCRdb re-hosts the immuneACCESS table, in-frame sequences only. Its copies lack some clones; in the studies checked, an unresolved V gene accounts for under half of them, and the cause for the rest is not known. V and J calls and clone size are those listed in that table; D and trimming were worked out from the DNA. The sample table records fewer than 200,000 clones; roughly 83% of these occur just once. Of the sample, roughly 9.2% is held by the ten largest clones.

Whole blood was collected in K2EDTA tubes by collaborating institutions according to the institutions' own protocols. For TCRbeta analysis, collaborators shipped samples as frozen whole blood, isolated PBMCs, or DNA extracted from either of those sample types. The TCR originated in an elderly woman with active or convalescent COVID-19. Sequencing used peripheral blood.

The nucleotide sequence is TGTGCCAGCAGCTTGACTATCCGAGAGACCCAGTACTTC. Translated, it reads CASSLTIRETQYF. Recombination joined TRBV7-8 with TRBJ2-5; perhaps TRBD2 is the D gene, with 5 bases matching. V is reduced by 3 bases and J by 4 bases, leaving a spacing of 9 bases between them. From cysteine to phenylalanine, the CDR3 is 13 amino acids long. The DNA shown is the 39-base CDR3, in frame from base 1. The germline V gene encodes CDR1 SGHVS and CDR2 FQNEAQ.